Listed below are T cell receptor beta chains from one sample, sequenced in a study of control samples from healthy donors and cancer patients. Profiled with immunoSEQ multiplex PCR; TCRdb holds only in-frame clones, not every one. The repertoire holds tens of thousands of clones, with 85% to 90% as singletons. The sequenced sample was PBMCs. The receptors here all came from a woman aged 60-75 years with head and neck cancer. Each CDR3 is given with its conserved first and last residue. The order of the fields is V gene, J gene, clone size, D gene, CDR3 protein, CDR3 DNA. D genes are given only for firm matches. Size values are once, few and many counts, or a class for expanded clones, and some rows have none.

v_call: TRBV30
j_call: TRBJ2-5
clone_size: NA
d_call: NA
cdr3_aa: CAWSVVRETQYF
cdr3_nt: TGTGCCTGGAGTGTAGTTAGGGAGACCCAGTACTTC

v_call: TRBV14
j_call: TRBJ1-1
clone_size: once
d_call: NA
cdr3_aa: CASSQGPNTEAFF
cdr3_nt: TGTGCCAGCAGCCAAGGTCCGAACACTGAAGCTTTCTTT

v_call: TRBV6-5
j_call: TRBJ1-5
clone_size: NA
d_call: NA
cdr3_aa: CASSYPPGGWDQPQHF
cdr3_nt: TGTGCCAGCAGTTACCCACCAGGAGGTTGGGATCAGCCCCAGCATTTT

v_call: TRBV10-3
j_call: TRBJ1-3
clone_size: NA
d_call: TRBD1
cdr3_aa: CAISETGGPISGNTIYF
cdr3_nt: TGTGCCATCAGTGAGACAGGGGGCCCGATCTCTGGAAACACCATATATTTT

v_call: TRBV7-2
j_call: TRBJ1-6
clone_size: NA
d_call: TRBD1
cdr3_aa: CASSPLGQGISPLHF
cdr3_nt: TGTGCCAGCAGCCCTTTGGGACAGGGGATTTCACCCCTCCACTTT

v_call: TRBV15
j_call: TRBJ1-6
clone_size: NA
d_call: NA
cdr3_aa: CATSGWGNSPLHF
cdr3_nt: TGTGCCACCAGCGGATGGGGAAATTCACCCCTCCACTTT

v_call: TRBV27
j_call: TRBJ2-2
clone_size: NA
d_call: TRBD2
cdr3_aa: CASRQAGRLSGELFF
cdr3_nt: TGTGCCAGCAGACAAGCGGGGCGACTTAGCGGGGAGCTGTTTTTT

v_call: TRBV11-2
j_call: TRBJ1-1
clone_size: once
d_call: NA
cdr3_aa: CASSLEGLGAFF
cdr3_nt: TGTGCCAGCAGCTTAGAGGGTTTGGGAGCTTTCTTT

v_call: TRBV30
j_call: TRBJ1-1
clone_size: NA
d_call: NA
cdr3_aa: CASWWRSGTEAFF
cdr3_nt: TGTGCCTCGTGGTGGCGGTCGGGCACTGAAGCTTTCTTT

v_call: TRBV29-1
j_call: TRBJ1-1
clone_size: NA
d_call: NA
cdr3_aa: CSGGRGGWTEAFF
cdr3_nt: TGCAGCGGCGGGAGGGGGGGTTGGACTGAAGCTTTCTTT

v_call: TRBV4-2
j_call: TRBJ1-1
clone_size: once
d_call: NA
cdr3_aa: CASSQGPRQTNTEAFF
cdr3_nt: TGTGCCAGCAGCCAAGGCCCCCGCCAGACTAACACTGAAGCTTTCTTT

v_call: TRBV5-4
j_call: TRBJ2-2
clone_size: NA
d_call: NA
cdr3_aa: CASSLGPGEAGELFF
cdr3_nt: TGTGCCAGCAGCTTGGGGCCAGGGGAAGCCGGGGAGCTGTTTTTT

v_call: TRBV11-1
j_call: TRBJ2-5
clone_size: NA
d_call: TRBD2
cdr3_aa: CASSPVLASEETQYF
cdr3_nt: TGTGCCAGCAGCCCCGTACTAGCGTCCGAAGAGACCCAGTACTTC

v_call: TRBV11-2
j_call: TRBJ1-6
clone_size: NA
d_call: NA
cdr3_aa: CASSQSRTDYSPLHF
cdr3_nt: TGTGCCAGCAGCCAATCAAGGACAGATTATTCACCCCTCCACTTT

v_call: TRBV6-1
j_call: TRBJ2-1
clone_size: NA
d_call: TRBD2
cdr3_aa: CASSEGTSGGNEQFF
cdr3_nt: TGTGCCAGCAGTGAAGGGACTAGCGGGGGAAATGAGCAGTTCTTC

v_call: TRBV27
j_call: TRBJ2-5
clone_size: NA
d_call: TRBD1
cdr3_aa: CASSQDPPTGGPETQYF
cdr3_nt: TGTGCCAGCAGTCAAGACCCTCCGACAGGGGGCCCTGAGACCCAGTACTTC

v_call: TRBV3-1/TRBV3-2
j_call: TRBJ2-5
clone_size: NA
d_call: TRBD2
cdr3_aa: CASSGGRETQYF
cdr3_nt: TGTGCCAGCAGCGGCGGGAGGGAGACCCAGTACTTC

v_call: TRBV5-1
j_call: TRBJ1-6
clone_size: NA
d_call: NA
cdr3_aa: CASSNDGSNSPLHF
cdr3_nt: TGCGCCAGCAGTAATGACGGTAGTAATTCACCCCTCCACTTT

v_call: TRBV2
j_call: TRBJ1-3
clone_size: NA
d_call: NA
cdr3_aa: CASKLPGAGNTIYF
cdr3_nt: TGTGCCAGCAAATTACCGGGGGCTGGAAACACCATATATTTT

v_call: TRBV7-2
j_call: TRBJ1-5
clone_size: NA
d_call: NA
cdr3_aa: CASSRGFDQPQHF
cdr3_nt: TGTGCCAGCAGCCGGGGTTTTGATCAGCCCCAGCATTTT

v_call: TRBV7-2
j_call: TRBJ2-2
clone_size: NA
d_call: NA
cdr3_aa: CASSFPSGGIDTGELFF
cdr3_nt: TGTGCCAGCAGCTTCCCGTCGGGCGGGATAGACACCGGGGAGCTGTTTTTT

v_call: TRBV7-8
j_call: TRBJ2-1
clone_size: NA
d_call: TRBD2
cdr3_aa: CASSPREGSYNEQFF
cdr3_nt: TGTGCCAGCAGCCCGCGGGAGGGGTCCTACAATGAGCAGTTCTTC

v_call: TRBV6-5
j_call: TRBJ2-7
clone_size: once
d_call: NA
cdr3_aa: CASSYAGSYSYEQYF
cdr3_nt: TGTGCCAGCAGTTACGCGGGATCATACTCCTACGAGCAGTACTTC

v_call: TRBV28
j_call: TRBJ2-1
clone_size: NA
d_call: TRBD1
cdr3_aa: CATRTGEPYNEQFF
cdr3_nt: TGTGCCACACGGACAGGTGAACCCTACAATGAGCAGTTCTTC

v_call: TRBV5-4
j_call: TRBJ2-1
clone_size: NA
d_call: TRBD2
cdr3_aa: CASSGTSRSSYNEQFF
cdr3_nt: TGTGCCAGCAGCGGGACTAGCCGGAGCTCCTACAATGAGCAGTTCTTC

v_call: TRBV18
j_call: TRBJ2-6
clone_size: NA
d_call: NA
cdr3_aa: CASSPAARDRQGANVLTF
cdr3_nt: TGTGCCAGCTCCCCCGCCGCCAGGGATCGACAAGGGGCCAACGTCCTGACTTTC

v_call: TRBV9
j_call: TRBJ2-2
clone_size: NA
d_call: TRBD2
cdr3_aa: CASSVARAGGKSTGELFF
cdr3_nt: TGTGCCAGCAGCGTAGCTCGAGCGGGAGGGAAATCCACCGGGGAGCTGTTTTTT

v_call: TRBV5-6
j_call: TRBJ1-1
clone_size: once
d_call: TRBD1
cdr3_aa: CASSYDRVNTEAFF
cdr3_nt: TGTGCCAGCAGCTATGACAGGGTGAACACTGAAGCTTTCTTT

v_call: TRBV4-3
j_call: TRBJ2-1
clone_size: NA
d_call: NA
cdr3_aa: CASSHGGAQGTYNEQFF
cdr3_nt: TGCGCCAGCAGCCATGGCGGGGCCCAAGGCACCTACAATGAGCAGTTCTTC

v_call: TRBV27
j_call: TRBJ2-7
clone_size: once
d_call: NA
cdr3_aa: CASSSFEPGRGYEQYF
cdr3_nt: TGTGCCAGCAGTTCCTTTGAGCCCGGTCGCGGGTACGAGCAGTACTTC

v_call: TRBV5-5
j_call: TRBJ1-1
clone_size: NA
d_call: NA
cdr3_aa: CASTQFENTEAFF
cdr3_nt: TGTGCCAGCACCCAATTCGAGAACACTGAAGCTTTCTTT

v_call: TRBV21-1
j_call: TRBJ2-3
clone_size: NA
d_call: NA
cdr3_aa: CASSKYLRGGPGQGGDTQYF
cdr3_nt: TGTGCCAGCAGCAAATACTTGAGGGGCGGACCGGGACAGGGAGGGGATACGCAGTATTTT

v_call: TRBV11-2
j_call: TRBJ2-7
clone_size: once
d_call: TRBD2
cdr3_aa: CASSSISQNKTSGYEQYF
cdr3_nt: TGTGCCAGCAGCTCGATCTCCCAGAATAAGACTAGCGGATACGAGCAGTACTTC

v_call: TRBV24-1
j_call: TRBJ2-3
clone_size: NA
d_call: NA
cdr3_aa: CATSEAGLTDTQYF
cdr3_nt: TGTGCCACCAGTGAAGCGGGCCTGACAGATACGCAGTATTTT

v_call: TRBV9
j_call: TRBJ2-2
clone_size: NA
d_call: NA
cdr3_aa: CASKGFLNTGELFF
cdr3_nt: TGTGCCAGCAAGGGGTTTCTGAACACCGGGGAGCTGTTTTTT

v_call: TRBV7-2
j_call: TRBJ2-5
clone_size: NA
d_call: NA
cdr3_aa: CASTRYETQYF
cdr3_nt: TGTGCCAGCACTCGTTATGAGACCCAGTACTTC

v_call: TRBV25-1
j_call: TRBJ1-2
clone_size: NA
d_call: NA
cdr3_aa: CAVNRGDDNYGYTF
cdr3_nt: TGTGCTGTAAACCGGGGAGACGATAACTATGGCTACACCTTC

v_call: TRBV6-5
j_call: TRBJ2-5
clone_size: NA
d_call: TRBD2
cdr3_aa: CASRPGLAGEETQYF
cdr3_nt: TGTGCCAGCAGACCGGGACTAGCGGGAGAAGAGACCCAGTACTTC

v_call: TRBV4-3
j_call: TRBJ2-7
clone_size: NA
d_call: NA
cdr3_aa: CASSQSLAAGYEQYF
cdr3_nt: TGCGCCAGCAGCCAGTCTTTAGCGGCCGGCTACGAGCAGTACTTC

v_call: TRBV9
j_call: TRBJ2-5
clone_size: NA
d_call: NA
cdr3_aa: CASSVGIARETQYF
cdr3_nt: TGTGCCAGCAGCGTAGGAATTGCCAGGGAGACCCAGTACTTC

v_call: TRBV15
j_call: TRBJ1-5
clone_size: NA
d_call: TRBD1
cdr3_aa: CATSPSSTGIVGNQPQHF
cdr3_nt: TGTGCCACCAGCCCATCCTCGACAGGGATCGTAGGCAATCAGCCCCAGCATTTT

v_call: TRBV3-1/TRBV3-2
j_call: TRBJ2-1
clone_size: NA
d_call: TRBD2
cdr3_aa: CASSPVAGGHFAEQFF
cdr3_nt: TGTGCCAGCAGCCCCGTCGCGGGAGGTCATTTCGCTGAGCAGTTCTTC

v_call: TRBV5-6
j_call: TRBJ2-5
clone_size: NA
d_call: NA
cdr3_aa: CASSYHLARGDQETQYF
cdr3_nt: TGTGCCAGCAGTTACCACCTCGCCAGGGGCGACCAAGAGACCCAGTACTTC

v_call: TRBV28
j_call: TRBJ1-3
clone_size: few
d_call: NA
cdr3_aa: CASSRTVGLGNTIYF
cdr3_nt: TGTGCCAGCAGTAGGACGGTGGGGCTCGGAAACACCATATATTTT

v_call: TRBV4-1
j_call: TRBJ2-7
clone_size: NA
d_call: NA
cdr3_aa: CASSQDRVGPYEQYF
cdr3_nt: TGCGCCAGCAGCCAAGATCGCGTCGGTCCCTACGAGCAGTACTTC

v_call: TRBV14
j_call: TRBJ2-6
clone_size: NA
d_call: NA
cdr3_aa: CASSQQNVGSPGANVLTF
cdr3_nt: TGTGCCAGCAGCCAACAAAATGTGGGGAGCCCTGGGGCCAACGTCCTGACTTTC

v_call: TRBV7-2
j_call: TRBJ2-7
clone_size: NA
d_call: NA
cdr3_aa: CASSLGRGLNYEQYF
cdr3_nt: TGTGCCAGCAGCTTAGGGAGGGGGCTCAACTACGAGCAGTACTTC

v_call: TRBV7-2
j_call: TRBJ2-7
clone_size: NA
d_call: TRBD2
cdr3_aa: CASSSGLAGYYEQYF
cdr3_nt: TGTGCCAGCAGCTCGGGACTAGCGGGATACTACGAGCAGTACTTC

v_call: TRBV6-5
j_call: TRBJ1-1
clone_size: once
d_call: NA
cdr3_aa: CASSYAVNTEAFF
cdr3_nt: TGTGCCAGCAGTTACGCTGTGAACACTGAAGCTTTCTTT

v_call: TRBV6-2/TRBV6-3
j_call: TRBJ2-7
clone_size: NA
d_call: TRBD1
cdr3_aa: CASRPPTGGSYEQYF
cdr3_nt: TGTGCCAGCAGACCTCCGACAGGGGGCTCCTACGAGCAGTACTTC

v_call: TRBV10-3
j_call: TRBJ2-7
clone_size: NA
d_call: NA
cdr3_aa: CAISAGQITYEQYF
cdr3_nt: TGTGCCATCAGTGCCGGCCAGATCACCTACGAGCAGTACTTC